This T cell receptor (beta chain) was identified during a study of cytomegalovirus exposure and HLA in healthy donors. The study, taken as a whole, reports: The authors later found most CMV-associated TCR beta chains appeared HLA-restricted. Immune exposure information comprised only CMV serostatus.

As concerns this clone: Antigen: not known.

V was trimmed by 2 bases and J by 0 bases, leaving 9 bases between them. Germline V gives CDR1 SGHDT, CDR2 YYEEEE. The CDR3 is 15 amino acids. The primer mix had 60 Vbeta and 13 Jbeta primers. Assay used: immunoSEQ multiplex PCR; TCRdb lists only in-frame clones, some missing. The sample consists of around 150,000 clones, roughly three quarters of them appearing once. The donors gave bone marrow, and they were healthy. The V gene is TRBV5-6, the J gene TRBJ2-1; D perhaps matches TRBD2 (5 bases). This sequence originates from a man aged 25 to 40 in good health and CMV-seronegative. Sequencing was performed on PBMCs. Here the CDR3 reads CASSFFGNSYNEQFF. DNA for the CDR3: TGTGCCAGCAGCTTTTTCGGGAACTCCTACAATGAGCAGTTCTTC.